The 19 T cell receptor beta chains presented below share a single source sample, sequenced in a study of T-cell reconstitution after alpha-beta-depleted transplantation in children. Unique molecular identifiers were built into the TCRbeta library. TCRdb reprocessed the PCR reads with MiXCR, giving one entry per CDR3 protein. The sample has hundreds of thousands of distinct CDR3 sequences; under 15% are singletons. Sequencing used PBMCs, obtained before TCRalphabeta/CD19-depleted stem cell transplant. These receptors came from a girl aged 2-10 years with congenital amegakaryocytic thrombocytopenia, due to receive a stem cell transplant.

Many counts were recorded for this clonotype. The gene calls are TRBV20-1 and TRBJ2-1, with D unclear. The germline V and J ends were trimmed by 1 base and 3 bases, with 13 bases remaining between them. The length of the CDR3 is 15 residues. Germline CDR1 is DFQATT and CDR2 is SNEGSKA (reference sequence). The CDR3 DNA follows: TGCAGTGCTAGAGCCGAAGTAAGGGACTACAATGAGCAGTTCTTC. Protein product: CSARAEVRDYNEQFF.

This clonotype was observed at least ten times. V and J are TRBV20-1 and TRBJ2-2; D may be TRBD1 (6 bases). The V end lost 5 bases, the J end lost 6 bases, and 7 bases lay between the germline ends. The CDR3 loop spans 11 amino acids. CDR1 and CDR2 (germline): DFQATT, SNEGSKA (reference sequence). DNA of the CDR3: TGCAGTGCTGGACAGCCCGGGGAGCTGTTTTTT. Amino acid sequence: CSAGQPGELFF.

The chain uses TRBV29-1 and TRBJ2-5; D remains ambiguous. The V end lost 1 base, the J end lost 5 bases, and 8 bases lay between the germline ends. Germline V CDR1 and CDR2: SQVTM, ANQGSEA. The CDR3 has 12 residues. CDR3 sequence reads: CSVEGLRETQYF. CDR3 DNA: TGCAGCGTTGAAGGGCTCAGGGAGACCCAGTACTTC.

This clonotype was counted many times. This chain links TRBV6-1 with TRBJ1-3; 7 bases are shared with TRBD1. J lost 0 bases, V lost 6 bases, and 14 bases had no gene match. Germline CDR1 and CDR2: MNHNS and SASEGT. This CDR3 has 18 residues. CDR3 nucleotides: TGTGCCAGCAGGGGGACAGAGAAGGTGGCCCACTCTGGAAACACCATATATTTT. Translation gives CASRGTEKVAHSGNTIYF.

The chain has TRBV20-1 and TRBJ1-5; D call uncertain. This CDR3 spans 12 amino acids. Germline values: CDR1 DFQATT, CDR2 SNEGSKA (reference sequence). Trimming removed 6 bases at V and 5 bases at J, with 11 bases between. The CDR3 region is CSAQTGDQPQHF. The CDR3 coding sequence is TGCAGTGCGCAAACTGGGGATCAGCCCCAGCATTTT.

V gene TRBV4-2 combines with J gene TRBJ2-7; 7 bases align to TRBD2. Germline trimming cut 3 bases from V and 0 bases from J; bases unmatched to any gene: 8. This CDR3 has 16 amino acids. Germline assignment: CDR1 LGHNA and CDR2 YNFKEQ. As DNA, the CDR3 is TGTGCCAGCAGCCAGGCCGTTAGCGGGCCCTCCTACGAGCAGTACTTC. Translated, it gives CASSQAVSGPSYEQYF.

J is TRBJ2-2 and V is TRBV12-3 or TRBV12-4, with no clear D. CDR3 length: 15 amino acids. The V end was cut by 2 bases, the J end by 5 bases, with 12 bases between. CDR3 DNA sequence: TGTGCCAGCAGTTTAACGGCTAGTTATACCGGGGAGCTGTTTTTT. It encodes CASSLTASYTGELFF.

This clonotype came up many times. The genes are TRBV12-3 or TRBV12-4 and TRBJ2-7; a possible D gene is TRBD2 (6 bases). CDR3 size: 12 residues. Trimming left V 6 bases short and J 4 bases short, with 10 bases between. This CDR3 reads CASRRLEYEQYF. As DNA, the CDR3 is TGTGCCAGCAGACGACTAGAATACGAGCAGTACTTC.

The chain recombines TRBV7-9 with TRBJ2-5; the D call may be TRBD1 or TRBD2 (5 bases each). The V end was cut by 4 bases, the J end by 5 bases, with 17 bases between. CDR1 SEHNR and CDR2 FQNEAQ come from the germline V gene (reference sequence). The CDR3 is 15 amino acids. The CDR3, as DNA: TGTGCCAGCAGCTCACCGGGACCGAATCCCGAGACCCAGTACTTC. Residues: CASSSPGPNPETQYF.

This clonotype was recorded a few times. The V gene is TRBV5-1, the J gene TRBJ2-5; D may correspond to TRBD1 or TRBD2 (5 bases each). Deletions cut 2 bases from V and 2 bases from J, with 10 bases between. CDR1 and CDR2 (germline): SGHRS, YFSETQ. CDR3 length equals 14 residues. CDR3 protein: CASSFRDEQETQYF. The DNA of the CDR3 is TGCGCCAGCAGCTTCCGGGACGAACAAGAGACCCAGTACTTC.

V is TRBV5-1 and J is TRBJ1-2; 7 bases line up with TRBD1. Per the germline V gene, CDR1 is SGHRS and CDR2 is YFSETQ. V shed 1 base and J 6 bases; nucleotides not matched to a gene: 6. There are 14 residues in the CDR3. CDR3 in amino acids: CASSLNRGADGYTF. The CDR3 DNA is TGCGCCAGCAGCTTGAACAGGGGAGCGGATGGCTACACCTTC.

This clonotype showed up many times. V is TRBV15 and J is TRBJ2-4; no clear D gene. The germline V gene encodes CDR1 LNHNV and CDR2 YYDKDF (reference sequence). This CDR3 spans 16 amino acids. V was cut by 1 base and J by 1 base, with 11 bases left in between. CDR3 nucleotide sequence: TGTGCCACCAGCAGAGCTCGAGTGGACGCCAAAAACATTCAGTACTTC. It specifies CATSRARVDAKNIQYF.

This clonotype was seen repeatedly, ten times or more. The chain links TRBV7-8 to TRBJ2-6; D remains ambiguous. The CDR3 is made up of 14 amino acids. The V gene's germline CDR1 is SGHVS and CDR2 FQNEAQ. Trimming left V 1 base short and J 3 bases short, with 4 bases between. CDR3 residues: CASSLGVGANVLTF. CDR3 coding DNA: TGTGCCAGCAGCTTAGGTGTTGGGGCCAACGTCCTGACTTTC.

This clonotype appeared many times. The chain links TRBV12-3 or TRBV12-4 to TRBJ1-5; a weak D match, TRBD1 (5 bases). V lost 1 base and J 8 bases, leaving 9 bases between the germline ends. CDR3 length equals 13 residues. CDR3 sequence (DNA): TGTGCCAGCAGTTTAGAGAGACAGAAGCCCCAGCATTTT. This gives the protein CASSLERQKPQHF.

Note on this clonotype: A much larger clone is a single base away; this may be a read error. The genes are TRBV9 and TRBJ2-3; maybe TRBD2 (6 bases). This CDR3 region has 18 residues. V shed 7 bases and J shed 0 bases, with 24 bases lying between them. Germline assignment: CDR1 SGDLS and CDR2 YYNGEE. The CDR3 bases are TGTGCCAGCGGCGAGACGGGAGTGGAGGGTATTAGCACAGATACGCAGTATTTT. Its translation is CASGETGVEGISTDTQYF.

This chain connects TRBV20-1 to TRBJ2-3, with 10 bases fitting TRBD2. The length of the CDR3 is 15 residues. Trimming removed 5 bases from V and 7 bases from J; junction bases left unmatched: 12. Germline CDR1 and CDR2: DFQATT and SNEGSKA (reference sequence). Written as DNA, the CDR3 is TGCAGTGCTGAGGGGGCTAGCGGGGGCCCGAATACGCAGTATTTT. It specifies CSAEGASGGPNTQYF.

Worth noting for this clonotype: An end of the junction differs from the germline gene, which may be a read error. The CDR3 region is CANSLTGAEYNEQFF. CDR3 DNA: TGCGCCAACAGCTTGACGGGGGCCGAATACAATGAGCAGTTCTTC. The chain links TRBV5-1 to TRBJ2-1; D is perhaps TRBD1 or TRBD2 (6 bases each). In germline, CDR1 is SGHRS, CDR2 YFSETQ. This CDR3 has 15 amino acids.

This clonotype was seen many times. This chain uses TRBV12-3 or TRBV12-4 with TRBJ2-1; D is possibly TRBD2 (5 bases). The V end was cut by 5 bases, the J end by 9 bases, with 17 bases between. The CDR3 runs to 14 residues. CDR3 protein: CASSRGSGFFEQFF. CDR3 coding DNA: TGTGCCAGCAGTAGAGGGAGCGGTTTCTTTGAGCAGTTCTTC.

This clonotype was seen a few times. This chain connects TRBV2 to TRBJ2-1; D not resolved. V lost 6 bases and J 2 bases, leaving 17 bases between the germline ends. The CDR3 spans 16 residues. Germline V gene data show CDR1 as SNHLY and CDR2 as FYNNEI. The CDR3 loop is CASRGWSAGPYNEQFF. Here the CDR3 DNA reads TGTGCCAGCAGGGGGTGGAGTGCAGGCCCCTACAATGAGCAGTTCTTC.